Each of the 13 T cell receptor beta chains below was sequenced from the same sample in a study of technical replicates of blood from a handful of donors. Libraries were prepared by immunoSEQ multiplex PCR; TCRdb keeps only in-frame clonotypes and omits some of them. The repertoire holds about 73,000 clones, with 93% as singletons. Sequencing used T cells isolated from PBMCs. These receptors originate from a human donor in good health.

This sequence joins TRBV7-9 and TRBJ2-2; 9 bases are shared with TRBD1. Germline V gene data show CDR1 as SEHNR and CDR2 as FQNEAQ (reference sequence). The length of the CDR3 is 13 residues. Trimming cost V 10 bases and J 3 bases; bases outside gene matches: 3. Written as DNA, the CDR3 is TGTGCCAACCGGACAGGGGACACCGGGGAGCTGTTTTTT. Translating it yields CANRTGDTGELFF.

The J gene is TRBJ2-1, the V gene TRBV29-1; possibly TRBD2 for D (7 bases). Between the trimmed V and J ends, which lost 5 bases and 7 bases, there was a span of 18 bases. The V gene's germline CDR1 is SQVTM and CDR2 ANQGSEA. This CDR3 region has 14 residues. This CDR3 reads CSVTKGGVANEQFF. The CDR3 region has the DNA TGCAGCGTTACGAAGGGGGGGGTGGCTAATGAGCAGTTCTTC.

The chain couples TRBV28 to TRBJ2-2; 11 positions match TRBD1. V was pared by 6 bases and J by 5 bases, with 8 bases of the junction left unmatched. The CDR3 totals 16 residues. Per germline, CDR1 MDHEN and CDR2 SYDVKM. The CDR3 DNA follows: TGTGCCAGCAGCACCGGGACAGGGGGATTTACCGGGGAGCTGTTTTTT. Translating it yields CASSTGTGGFTGELFF. Complete variable domain (other parts from reference TRBV28 and TRBJ2-2): DVKVTQSSRYLVKRTGEKVFLECVQDMDHENMFWYRQDPGLGLRLIYFSYDVKMKEKGDIPEGYSVSREKKERFSLILESASTNQTSMYLCASSTGTGGFTGELFFGEGSRLTVL.

The CDR3 DNA sequence: TGTGCCAGCAGCCAAATAGCGGGGGGAACCAATGAGCAGTTCTTC. This sequence encodes CASSQIAGGTNEQFF. This sequence joins TRBV7-6 and TRBJ2-1; 10 nucleotides match TRBD2. Germline loops: CDR1 SGHVS, CDR2 FNYEAQ. J was trimmed by 6 bases and V by 5 bases; bases with no gene match: 7. The CDR3 has 15 amino acids.

This clone appeared a single time. This chain links TRBV7-6 with TRBJ2-3; 10 positions match TRBD1. CDR1 and CDR2 (germline): SGHVS, FNYEAQ. There are 15 residues in the CDR3. The ends lost 5 bases at V and 3 bases at J; junction bases unmatched: 5. Written as DNA, the CDR3 is TGTGCCAGCAGCCCGTGGACAGGGGGAACAGATACGCAGTATTTT. This gives the protein CASSPWTGGTDTQYF.

The chain uses TRBV29-1 and TRBJ1-1; D is undetermined. Trimming shortened V by 0 bases and J by 7 bases, and 12 bases separated the two germline ends. CDR3 length: 13 residues. Germline lookup yields CDR1 SQVTM and CDR2 ANQGSEA. The CDR3 region has the DNA TGCAGCGTTGAAGATACGGGAGGACTTGAAGCTTTCTTT. Translating gives CSVEDTGGLEAFF.

The genes are TRBV19 and TRBJ1-5, with D possibly being TRBD1 (5 bases). Germline lookup yields CDR1 LNHDA and CDR2 SQIVND (reference sequence). Deletions cut 6 bases from V and 3 bases from J, with 15 bases between. The CDR3 totals 15 residues. CDR3 in DNA: TGTGCCAGTAGGTCGGGGGTAGGATACAATCAGCCCCAGCATTTT. This gives the protein CASRSGVGYNQPQHF. The full variable domain, its missing parts supplied by reference TRBV19 and TRBJ1-5, is DGGITQSPKYLFRKEGQNVTLSCEQNLNHDAMYWYRQDPGQGLRLIYYSQIVNDFQKGDIAEGYSVSREKKESFPLTVTSAQKNPTAFYLCASRSGVGYNQPQHFGDGTRLSIL.

CDR3 sequence (DNA): TGCGCCAGCAGTGATTATAAAATCGGGACAGGGGACGGAACCTACGAGCAGTACTTC. It specifies CASSDYKIGTGDGTYEQYF. The V and J genes are TRBV10-2 and TRBJ2-7, with 10 bases lining up with TRBD1. V dropped 3 bases and J dropped 2; count of bases not matched to a gene: 16. From germline, CDR1 is WSHSY and CDR2 SAAADI. The CDR3 totals 19 residues.

This clone was found once. V usage is TRBV10-3 and J usage is TRBJ2-1; 8 nucleotides line up with TRBD2. The CDR3 sequence is 17 residues long. Germline values: CDR1 ENHRY, CDR2 SYGVKD. The J segment lost 3 bases and the V segment lost 4 bases, leaving 11 bases of the junction unmatched. In DNA form, the CDR3 reads TGTGCCATCAGTGCTGCTCTCGTAGCGGGACACTACAATGAGCAGTTCTTC. Its translation: CAISAALVAGHYNEQFF.

The V gene is TRBV19, the J gene TRBJ2-7; 8 bases align to TRBD2. The germline V gene encodes CDR1 LNHDA and CDR2 SQIVND (reference sequence). This CDR3 contains 15 residues. V dropped 4 bases and J dropped 2; count of bases not matched to a gene: 7. The CDR3 here is CASSTGLASAYEQYF. The CDR3 region has the DNA TGTGCCAGTAGTACAGGACTAGCCAGCGCCTACGAGCAGTACTTC.

J is TRBJ2-2 and V is TRBV2; 11 bases fit TRBD1. The V segment lost 6 bases and the J segment 4 bases; nucleotides outside the gene matches: 7. The CDR3 is 16 residues long. Germline CDR1 is SNHLY and CDR2 is FYNNEI. CDR3 bases: TGTGCCAGCAGCGGAGGACAGGGGGCGATCACCGGGGAGCTGTTTTTT. It encodes CASSGGQGAITGELFF.

This chain connects TRBV19 to TRBJ1-6; D uncertain. V was trimmed by 2 bases and J by 7 bases, leaving 12 bases between them. Germline assignment: CDR1 LNHDA and CDR2 SQIVND (reference sequence). This CDR3 has 15 residues. The CDR3: CASSIKDLPNSPLHF. The CDR3 DNA is TGTGCCAGTAGTATAAAGGACTTACCCAATTCACCCCTCCACTTT.

The rearrangement joins TRBV4-1 to TRBJ2-3; possibly TRBD2 for D (7 bases). V gave up 3 bases and J gave up 0 bases, with 10 bases separating them. The CDR3 runs 15 residues. The germline V gene encodes CDR1 MGHRA and CDR2 YSYEKL. This chain's CDR3 is CASSHGGQSTDTQYF. The DNA of the CDR3 is TGCGCCAGCAGCCACGGGGGGCAGAGCACAGATACGCAGTATTTT.